This TCR beta chain was documented in a study of shared clonotypes between healthy human individuals. To note about this clone: The antigen is unknown.

Sequencing was performed with immunoSEQ multiplex PCR; in TCRdb, only in-frame clones are kept and a portion is missing. The repertoire holds around 1.5 million clones, approximately 98% seen once, with around 0.45% in the top ten. Study-level points and caveats: Among non-shared clonotypes, generation probabilities were lower than among those shared by all four donors. The sole specimen, blood, was sampled, and tissue repertoires likely differ.

The CD4+ fraction was divided into a CD45RA+ naive subset and a CD45RA-negative memory subset. The receptor's source is a young man in good health. Sequencing was carried out using naive CD4+ T cells sorted from blood. Indicated subset: CD45RA+ positively selected.

The CDR3, as DNA: TGTGCCAGCAGCTTCAGCGGGAGTAATAATGAGCAGTTCTTC. Amino acid sequence: CASSFSGSNNEQFF. V usage is TRBV7-2 and J usage is TRBJ2-1; 8 bases are a match to TRBD2. The CDR3 has 14 amino acids. V shed 3 bases and J 7 bases; nucleotides not matched to a gene: 5. Germline CDR1 and CDR2: SGHTA and FQGNSA.